Shown below are 17 T cell receptor beta chains from a single sample sequenced in a study of post-analysis software for immune sequencing data. General study points: TRBV5-6, TRBV5-1 and TRBV20-1 belonged to a set of a few TRBV segments that were more frequent in patients than controls.

The TCR beta cDNA libraries carried unique molecular identifiers. Each CDR3 protein is one row after TCRdb ran MiXCR on the PCR reads. The sample includes 800,000 to 950,000 distinct CDR3 sequences, approximately 57% of them seen just once. These receptors have no identified antigens. The specimen sequenced was blood. All receptors come from a girl aged 5-17 years with multiple sclerosis.

The rearrangement links TRBV28 to TRBJ2-7, with a weak D call TRBD1 (6 bases). The last part of the DNA fits TRBJ2-5 better; the J call may be wrong. Germline V CDR1 and CDR2: MDHEN, SYDVKM. The CDR3 is made up of 15 amino acids. The CDR3 DNA is TGTGCCAGCCGGGCAGGGCGCAGGGGTAAACAGACCCAGTACTTC. Amino acids: CASRAGRRGKQTQYF.

This clonotype was observed a few times. The chain employs TRBV29-1 and TRBJ2-1; TRBD2 matches at 7 bases. Trimming cost V 6 bases and J 7 bases; bases outside gene matches: 3. The CDR3 has 11 residues. In germline, CDR1 is SQVTM, CDR2 ANQGSEA. DNA for the CDR3: TGCAGCGTGGAACTAGCGAATGAGCAGTTCTTC. Translating it yields CSVELANEQFF.

The chain has TRBV10-3 and TRBJ2-3; D not certain. Trimming removed 8 bases at V and 5 bases at J, with 5 bases between. This CDR3 has 10 amino acids. Germline V lookup: CDR1 ENHRY, CDR2 SYGVKD. CDR3 protein: CAIGEDTQYF. CDR3 in DNA: TGTGCCATCGGAGAAGATACGCAGTATTTT.

This clonotype was counted between two and nine times. The V gene is TRBV29-1, the J gene TRBJ2-7; 11 bases align to TRBD1. J gave up 2 bases and V 2 bases, and 8 bases lay outside the gene matches. The CDR3 covers 16 residues. CDR1 SQVTM and CDR2 ANQGSEA come from the germline V gene. Here the CDR3 reads CSVENYMGQGAYEQYF. The CDR3 coding sequence is TGCAGCGTTGAAAACTATATGGGACAGGGGGCCTACGAGCAGTACTTC.

The chain carries TRBV9 and TRBJ2-6; D is unresolved. The V end was cut by 3 bases, the J end by 1 base, with 11 bases between. The CDR3 is made up of 16 amino acids. The germline V gene has CDR1 SGDLS and CDR2 YYNGEE. CDR3 bases: TGTGCCAGCAGCGCTGGACCGTTTTCTGGGGCCAACGTCCTGACTTTC. As protein: CASSAGPFSGANVLTF. The entire variable domain, with the rest obtained from reference TRBV9 and TRBJ2-6, is as follows: DSGVTQTPKHLITATGQRVTLRCSPRSGDLSVYWYQQSLDQGLQFLIQYYNGEERAKGNILERFSAQQFPDLHSELNLSSLELGDSALYFCASSAGPFSGANVLTFGAGSRLTVL.

This clonotype was counted once. The DNA of the CDR3 is TGCGCCAGCAGCGACAGGGTCCCCTATGGCTACACCTTC. Its translation: CASSDRVPYGYTF. The V call is TRBV5-1, the J call TRBJ1-2, with TRBD1 matching 7 bases. The V gene's germline CDR1 is SGHRS and CDR2 YFSETQ. This CDR3 has 13 amino acids. J gave up 4 bases and V 4 bases, and 4 bases lay outside the gene matches.

V is TRBV5-1 and J is TRBJ1-2; D gene uncertain. Trimming cost V 2 bases and J 3 bases, with 11 bases left between them. Germline V gene data show CDR1 as SGHRS and CDR2 as YFSETQ. The CDR3 is made up of 14 amino acids. CDR3 sequence (DNA): TGCGCCAGCAGCTTTTACGGCGGGGACTATGGCTACACCTTC. This translates into CASSFYGGDYGYTF.

This clonotype was picked up one time. One junction end does not reproduce the germline sequence, and a read error may be involved. This chain uses TRBV7-3 with TRBJ2-1; D remains unclear. The CDR3 spans 13 residues. Germline-derived CDR1 and CDR2 are SGHTA and FQGTGA. The CDR3 protein is CASSPQSKGEQVF. The CDR3 coding sequence is TGTGCCAGCAGCCCGCAGTCAAAGGGTGAGCAGGTCTTC.

The CDR3 DNA reads TGTGCCAGCAGCGTAACAGGCCCCCGGTATGGCTACACCTTC. Translation: CASSVTGPRYGYTF. The gene calls are TRBV7-2 and TRBJ1-2; perhaps TRBD1 as D (5 bases). The CDR3 has 14 residues. The germline V gene encodes CDR1 SGHTA and CDR2 FQGNSA. The V end lost 5 bases, the J end lost 5 bases, and 15 bases lay between the germline ends.

The chain employs TRBV5-1 and TRBJ2-3, with TRBD2 matching over 9 bases. CDR3 length equals 18 residues. J gave up 0 bases and V 0 bases, and 8 bases lay outside the gene matches. CDR1 is SGHRS, CDR2 YFSETQ, per germline. The DNA of the CDR3 is TGCGCCAGCAGCTTGGAGCGCGGGGGGGTTACTAGCACAGATACGCAGTATTTT. Translated: CASSLERGGVTSTDTQYF.

The rearrangement joins TRBV9 to TRBJ2-6; 11 positions agree with TRBD1. The V segment lost 3 bases and the J segment 0 bases; nucleotides outside the gene matches: 14. Germline values: CDR1 SGDLS, CDR2 YYNGEE. The CDR3 sequence is 21 residues long. The DNA for the CDR3 is TGTGCCAGCAGCGGCTTTGGCGTCGACGGGACAGGGGGCTCTGGGGCCAACGTCCTGACTTTC. It yields the protein CASSGFGVDGTGGSGANVLTF. Filled out from reference TRBV9 and TRBJ2-6, the complete variable domain reads DSGVTQTPKHLITATGQRVTLRCSPRSGDLSVYWYQQSLDQGLQFLIQYYNGEERAKGNILERFSAQQFPDLHSELNLSSLELGDSALYFCASSGFGVDGTGGSGANVLTFGAGSRLTVL.

The chain uses TRBV6-1 and TRBJ2-4, with 9 positions matching TRBD1. Germline assignment: CDR1 MNHNS and CDR2 SASEGT. This CDR3 comprises 15 residues. Germline trimming cut 8 bases from V and 8 bases from J; bases unmatched to any gene: 13. CDR3 sequence: CASAQGQGISHIQYF. The CDR3 bases are TGTGCCAGCGCCCAGGGACAGGGCATCTCCCACATTCAGTACTTC.

The chain links TRBV10-3 to TRBJ2-1; TRBD2 aligns across 8 bases. The CDR3 sequence is 13 residues long. Per the germline V gene, CDR1 is ENHRY and CDR2 is SYGVKD. J was trimmed by 8 bases and V by 6 bases; bases with no gene match: 6. CDR3 region: CAIRNSGDDEQFF. As DNA, the CDR3 is TGTGCCATCAGGAATAGCGGGGACGATGAGCAGTTCTTC.

The chain uses TRBV20-1 and TRBJ1-5, with 10 bases matching TRBD1. Per germline, CDR1 DFQATT and CDR2 SNEGSKA (reference sequence). The V and J ends lost 1 base and 2 bases, in that order; junction bases with no gene match: 2. The CDR3 loop spans 15 amino acids. The CDR3 coding sequence is TGCAGTGCTAGAGGACAGGGGGCAGGCAATCAGCCCCAGCATTTT. It translates to CSARGQGAGNQPQHF.

The chain couples TRBV12-3 or TRBV12-4 to TRBJ1-1; D perhaps matches TRBD1 (5 bases). The CDR3 length is 16 residues. V was cut by 5 bases and J by 4 bases, with 20 bases left in between. CDR3 DNA: TGTGCCAGCAGTGCCGTAGCGGGCTTCCAGGGCACTGAAGCTTTCTTT. The encoded protein is CASSAVAGFQGTEAFF.

V usage is TRBV7-2 and J usage is TRBJ2-5; 13 bases are shared with TRBD2. The CDR3 is 18 amino acids. Per germline, CDR1 SGHTA and CDR2 FQGNSA. The junction had 8 bases not matched to a gene; V was cut back by 3 bases and J by 1 base. The CDR3 protein is CASSLRLAGGDLQETQYF. The CDR3 coding sequence is TGTGCCAGCAGCTTGAGACTAGCGGGGGGTGACCTCCAAGAGACCCAGTACTTC.

The chain has TRBV5-1 and TRBJ2-5; either TRBD1 or TRBD2 may fit D (5 bases each). Near its end, the DNA agrees better with TRBJ2-7, so the J call may be wrong. This CDR3 contains 14 residues. Per the germline V gene, CDR1 is SGHRS and CDR2 is YFSETQ. CDR3 protein: CASSLGPGTDEQYF. The DNA of the CDR3 is TGCGCCAGCAGCTTGGGTCCAGGGACGGACGAGCAGTACTTC.